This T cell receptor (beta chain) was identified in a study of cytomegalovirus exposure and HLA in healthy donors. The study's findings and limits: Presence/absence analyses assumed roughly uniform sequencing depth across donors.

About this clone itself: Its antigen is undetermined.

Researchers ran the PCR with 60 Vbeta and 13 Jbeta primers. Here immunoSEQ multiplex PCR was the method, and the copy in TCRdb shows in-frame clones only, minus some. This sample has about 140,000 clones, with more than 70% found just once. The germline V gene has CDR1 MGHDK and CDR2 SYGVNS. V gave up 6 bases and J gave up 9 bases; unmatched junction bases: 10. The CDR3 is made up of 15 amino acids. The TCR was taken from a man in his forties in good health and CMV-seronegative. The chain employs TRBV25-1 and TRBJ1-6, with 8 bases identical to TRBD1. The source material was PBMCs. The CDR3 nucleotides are TGTGCCAGCAGGGGGGAGGACAGGGCGGCTTCACCCCTCCACTTT. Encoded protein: CASRGEDRAASPLHF. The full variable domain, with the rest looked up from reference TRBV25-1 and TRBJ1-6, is EADIYQTPRYLVIGTGKKITLECSQTMGHDKMYWYQQDPGMELHLIHYSYGVNSTEKGDLSSESTVSRIRTEHFPLTLESARPSHTSQYLCASRGEDRAASPLHFGNGTRLTVT.